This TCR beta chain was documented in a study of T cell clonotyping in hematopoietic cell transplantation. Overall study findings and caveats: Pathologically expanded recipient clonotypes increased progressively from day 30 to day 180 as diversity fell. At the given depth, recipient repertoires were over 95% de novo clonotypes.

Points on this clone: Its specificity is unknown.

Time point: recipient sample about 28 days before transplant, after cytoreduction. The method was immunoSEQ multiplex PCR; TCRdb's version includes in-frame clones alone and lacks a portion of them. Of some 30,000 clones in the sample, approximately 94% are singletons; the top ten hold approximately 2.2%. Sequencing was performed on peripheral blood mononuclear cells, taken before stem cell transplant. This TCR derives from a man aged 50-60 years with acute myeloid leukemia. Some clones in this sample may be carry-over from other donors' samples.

CDR3 region: CASSPRDRGRDTQYF. CDR3 sequence (DNA): TGTGCCAGCAGTCCTCGGGACAGGGGGAGAGATACGCAGTATTTT. V and J are TRBV27 and TRBJ2-3, with 11 bases that match TRBD1. The junction had 6 bases not matched to a gene; V was cut back by 5 bases and J by 5 bases. This CDR3 comprises 15 residues. Germline CDR1 and CDR2: MNHEY and SMNVEV (reference sequence).